One and the same sample provided the 2 T cell receptor beta chains below, sequenced in a study of T cell responses to AZD1222 COVID-19 vaccine. Measured with immunoSEQ multiplex PCR; TCRdb has only the in-frame clones, and not every one. The sample holds some 280,000 clones; around 93% are singletons and the top ten take roughly 0.51%. The specimen was peripheral blood, collected 28 days after the second AZD1222 dose. Receptor source: an adult who received the AZD1222 COVID-19 vaccine.

V is TRBV7-2 and J is TRBJ2-5; 7 bases are shared with TRBD2. This CDR3 region has 13 residues. Germline CDR1 reads SGHTA; CDR2 reads FQGNSA. V trimming: 3 bases; J trimming: 5 bases; junction bases outside the gene matches: 3. CDR3 nucleotide sequence: TGTGCCAGCAGCTTGGGAGGGTTCGAGACCCAGTACTTC. As protein: CASSLGGFETQYF.

The chain uses TRBV20-1 and TRBJ1-1; D uncertain. Trimming pared 6 bases from V and 4 bases from J, leaving 9 bases between. Germline values: CDR1 DFQATT, CDR2 SNEGSKA (reference sequence). The CDR3 spans 11 residues. The CDR3 nucleotides read TGCAGTGCCACGGCGGGCACTGAAGCTTTCTTT. It yields the protein CSATAGTEAFF.